This entry concerns a single TCR beta chain. The germline V and J ends were trimmed by 7 bases and 6 bases, with 19 bases remaining between them. The CDR3 has 14 residues. Germline assignment: CDR1 SQVTM and CDR2 ANQGSEA. This record belongs to a study of CD4+ T cells in melanoma. Some clones are missing from TCRdb's copy, which holds only in-frame ones; the method was immunoSEQ multiplex PCR. The repertoire holds about 55,000 clones, with over 60% as singletons. The sample taken for sequencing was tumor tissue. This sequence joins TRBV29-1 and TRBJ2-1; the D is unclear. This sequence originates from a human donor with melanoma. DNA for the CDR3: TGCAGCGCTGGGCCTGATCCCGCTGCCAATGAGCAGTTCTTC. Translating gives CSAGPDPAANEQFF.